The rows below give T cell receptor beta chains drawn from one sample of a study of blood T cell repertoires in COVID-19. Sequencing used immunoSEQ multiplex PCR; TCRdb keeps in-frame clones, though not all of them. The profile shows 57,000 or so clones, about 82% of them singletons. Sequenced material: peripheral blood. The source is a man between 65 and 79 years old with acute or convalescent COVID-19. Each CDR3 is given with its conserved first and last residue. A D gene is named only where the DNA matches it firmly. Size tells how often a clone was seen (once, few, many) or the class of an expanded clone, and some rows leave it out.

>TRBD1|TRBJ2-1|few|TRBV14
CASSLQGVYNEQFF
TGTGCCAGCAGCCTTCAGGGGGTCTACAATGAGCAGTTCTTC
>TRBD1|TRBJ1-5|.|TRBV6-4
CASSDPPGRAGGAWAQPQHF
TGTGCCAGCAGTGACCCCCCAGGTAGGGCAGGGGGCGCTTGGGCTCAGCCCCAGCATTTT
>TRBD2|TRBJ2-5|once|TRBV7-2
CASSLEGHGGETQYF
TGTGCCAGCAGCTTAGAAGGCCACGGGGGGGAGACCCAGTACTTC
>.|TRBJ2-3|.|TRBV6-5
CASSPQRSGTDTQYF
TGTGCCAGCAGTCCTCAGAGGTCCGGCACAGATACGCAGTATTTT
>.|TRBJ2-1|.|TRBV2
CASTPVPEQFF
TGTGCCAGCACGCCGGTCCCTGAGCAGTTCTTC
>TRBD1|TRBJ1-1|.|TRBV19
CASNKGGISNTEAFF
TGTGCCAGTAACAAAGGGGGCATCTCGAACACTGAAGCTTTCTTT
>TRBD1|TRBJ1-2|.|TRBV7-2
CASSLGQGLDYGYTF
TGTGCCAGCAGCTTAGGACAGGGTTTGGACTATGGCTACACCTTC
>.|TRBJ1-2|.|TRBV7-9
CASRRGDANYGYTF
TGTGCCAGCAGGCGGGGGGACGCAAACTATGGCTACACCTTC
>.|TRBJ2-5|.|TRBV5-4
CASSLGLRGETQYF
TGTGCCAGCAGCTTGGGACTGAGGGGGGAGACCCAGTACTTC
>TRBD2|TRBJ2-5|.|TRBV5-6
CATKAGGQETQYF
TGTGCCACCAAAGCGGGGGGGCAAGAGACCCAGTACTTC
>.|TRBJ1-6|once|TRBV5-4
CASSLAGGGSYNSPLHF
TGTGCCAGCAGCTTGGCAGGCGGGGGCAGCTATAATTCACCCCTCCACTTT
>.|TRBJ2-7|.|TRBV7-9
CASSPKSSYEQYF
TGTGCCAGCAGCCCCAAGAGCTCCTACGAGCAGTACTTC
>TRBD2|TRBJ2-5|.|TRBV5-1
CASSWGLAGGRETQYF
TGCGCCAGCAGCTGGGGACTAGCGGGGGGGCGAGAGACCCAGTACTTC
>.|TRBJ2-3|.|TRBV7-2
CASSKYSGGGTDTQYF
TGTGCCAGCAGCAAATACAGCGGAGGGGGCACAGATACGCAGTATTTT
>.|TRBJ2-5|.|TRBV18
CASSPPPGGETQYF
TGTGCCAGCTCACCACCGCCAGGAGGAGAGACCCAGTACTTC
>TRBD1|TRBJ1-2|once|TRBV28
CASSTSGQDYGANYGYTF
TGTGCCAGCAGTACCTCGGGACAGGACTACGGAGCTAACTATGGCTACACCTTC
>TRBD2|TRBJ2-5|.|TRBV2
CASREGHLAGVGETQYF
TGTGCCAGCAGGGAGGGCCATCTAGCGGGGGTAGGAGAGACCCAGTACTTC
>.|TRBJ2-6|.|TRBV7-9
CASSAGQGRAGANVLTF
TGTGCCAGCAGTGCGGGGCAGGGGAGGGCTGGGGCCAACGTCCTGACTTTC
>.|TRBJ1-1|once|TRBV2
CASSDGRGGEAFF
TGTGCCAGCAGTGACGGCAGAGGCGGTGAAGCTTTCTTT
>.|TRBJ2-3|.|TRBV6-5
CASSPQGKKFTQYF
TGTGCCAGCAGTCCCCAGGGTAAAAAGTTTACGCAGTATTTT
>TRBD2|TRBJ2-3|.|TRBV19
CASSMGLAGGGTDTQYF
TGTGCCAGTAGTATGGGTCTGGCGGGGGGCGGCACAGATACGCAGTATTTT
>.|TRBJ2-7|.|TRBV3-1/TRBV3-2
CASSLRGGEQYF
TGTGCCAGCAGCCTCAGGGGTGGTGAGCAGTACTTC
>.|TRBJ1-1|.|TRBV5-1
CASSLVGDTEAFF
TGCGCCAGCAGCCTTGTAGGGGACACTGAAGCTTTCTTT
>TRBD2|TRBJ2-1|.|TRBV3-1/TRBV3-2
CASSFGLAGPYNEQFF
TGTGCCAGCAGCTTCGGACTAGCGGGTCCCTACAATGAGCAGTTCTTC
>.|TRBJ1-1|.|TRBV7-2
CASSLDSPWEVNTEAFF
TGTGCCAGCAGCTTAGACTCTCCCTGGGAGGTGAACACTGAAGCTTTCTTT
>.|TRBJ2-7|.|TRBV5-4
CASSLEVQGSYEQYF
TGTGCCAGCAGCTTAGAGGTCCAGGGATCCTACGAGCAGTACTTC
>TRBD2|TRBJ2-7|.|TRBV5-1
CASSLAGGGSYEQYF
TGCGCCAGCAGCTTGGCCGGGGGGGGCTCCTACGAGCAGTACTTC
>TRBD1|TRBJ1-2|.|TRBV5-1
CASSLGTGGSGYTF
TGCGCCAGCAGCTTGGGGACAGGGGGGAGCGGCTACACCTTC
>.|TRBJ1-3|.|TRBV3-1/TRBV3-2
CASSQDLTPGNTIYF
TGTGCCAGCAGCCAAGACCTTACTCCTGGAAACACCATATATTTT
>TRBD1|TRBJ1-1|.|TRBV29-1
CSVENDRDTEAFF
TGCAGCGTCGAGAACGACAGGGACACTGAAGCTTTCTTT
>TRBD1|TRBJ2-7|.|TRBV4-1
CASSQWGQGDYEQYF
TGCGCCAGCAGCCAGTGGGGACAGGGGGACTACGAGCAGTACTTC
>.|TRBJ2-3|.|TRBV20-1
CSASVDTQYF
TGCAGTGCTAGCGTAGATACGCAGTATTTT
>.|TRBJ2-3|.|TRBV3-1/TRBV3-2
CASSQHGTSTDTQYF
TGTGCCAGCAGCCAACACGGGACTAGCACAGATACGCAGTATTTT
>.|TRBJ1-4|.|TRBV4-1
CASSQAPNRVGDEKLFF
TGCGCCAGCAGCCAAGCACCCAACAGGGTTGGGGATGAAAAACTGTTTTTT
>TRBD1|TRBJ2-2|.|TRBV7-8
CASSLRDREATGELFF
TGTGCCAGCAGCTTAAGGGACAGGGAGGCCACCGGGGAGCTGTTTTTT
>.|TRBJ2-5|.|TRBV19
CASSISRLGQETQYF
TGTGCCAGTAGTATTAGTCGGCTAGGCCAAGAGACCCAGTACTTC
>.|TRBJ2-7|few|TRBV7-8
CASSLGTQLVIEQYF
TGTGCCAGCAGCTTAGGGACACAACTGGTAATAGAGCAGTACTTC
>.|TRBJ2-7|few|TRBV19
CASSTPGRAPYEQYF
TGTGCCAGTAGTACCCCCGGCAGGGCCCCCTACGAGCAGTACTTC
>.|TRBJ1-5|.|TRBV27
CASSPIGDTLSNQPQHF
TGTGCCAGCAGCCCTATTGGAGATACACTTAGCAATCAGCCCCAGCATTTT
>.|TRBJ2-7|.|TRBV5-1
CASSLSLGGSYEQYF
TGCGCCAGCAGCTTGAGTCTAGGGGGTTCCTACGAGCAGTACTTC
>TRBD1|TRBJ1-5|.|TRBV29-1
CSVADRGGFNQPQHF
TGCAGCGTAGCTGACAGGGGGGGGTTTAATCAGCCCCAGCATTTT
>TRBD1|TRBJ1-1|.|TRBV7-2
CASSLHRGLTEAFF
TGTGCCAGCAGCTTGCACAGGGGACTCACTGAAGCTTTCTTT
>.|TRBJ2-1|.|TRBV28
CASSLSGSYNEQFF
TGTGCCAGCAGTTTATCCGGCTCCTACAATGAGCAGTTCTTC
>TRBD2|TRBJ2-3|.|TRBV7-9
CASSPRGSGGTDTQYF
TGTGCCAGCAGCCCCCGGGGTAGCGGGGGCACAGATACGCAGTATTTT
>.|TRBJ1-6|.|TRBV5-8
CASSLGRGRMSPLHF
TGTGCCAGCAGCTTGGGGCGCGGGCGAATGTCACCCCTCCACTTT
>.|TRBJ2-1|.|TRBV19
CASQAGGRGSNEQFF
TGTGCCAGCCAAGCCGGGGGGCGGGGGAGCAATGAGCAGTTCTTC
>.|TRBJ1-2|once|TRBV18
CASSPGGMDGYTF
TGTGCCAGCTCACCAGGGGGCATGGATGGCTACACCTTC
>.|TRBJ2-5|.|TRBV21-1
CASSKVGGGQETQYF
TGTGCCAGCAGCAAAGTTGGGGGGGGCCAAGAGACCCAGTACTTC
>.|TRBJ2-7|.|TRBV2
CASSYYRDEQYF
TGTGCCAGCAGTTACTACAGGGACGAGCAGTACTTC
>.|TRBJ1-1|.|TRBV10-3
CAISDSGGGAEAFF
TGTGCCATCAGTGATTCGGGGGGGGGTGCTGAAGCTTTCTTT
>TRBD2|TRBJ2-2|.|TRBV4-1
CASSQDRLAGTGELFF
TGCGCCAGCAGCCAAGACCGACTAGCGGGGACCGGGGAGCTGTTTTTT
>.|TRBJ1-4|.|TRBV6-6
CASSRPVKAGEEKLFF
TGTGCCAGCAGCCGCCCCGTCAAGGCGGGTGAAGAAAAACTGTTTTTT
>.|TRBJ2-7|.|TRBV10-1
CASSNRPGEQYF
TGCGCCAGCAGCAACAGGCCAGGCGAGCAGTACTTC
>TRBD1|TRBJ2-1|.|TRBV7-2
CASSRSGTGASNEQFF
TGTGCCAGCAGCCGGTCCGGGACAGGGGCGTCCAATGAGCAGTTCTTC
>TRBD1|TRBJ1-4|.|TRBV7-3
CASSYPPRQGGEKLFF
TGTGCCAGCAGCTACCCACCCCGACAGGGAGGTGAAAAACTGTTTTTT
>.|TRBJ2-5|.|TRBV9
CASSVVSSGETQYF
TGTGCCAGCAGCGTAGTTTCCTCCGGGGAGACCCAGTACTTC
>.|TRBJ1-5|.|TRBV7-2
CASSLASGREGQPQHF
TGTGCCAGCAGCTTAGCGTCCGGCAGGGAGGGTCAGCCCCAGCATTTT
>TRBD2|TRBJ2-2|.|TRBV24-1
CATSDPRTSGGAGTGELFF
TGTGCCACCAGTGATCCCCGGACTAGCGGGGGGGCCGGAACCGGGGAGCTGTTTTTT
>.|TRBJ1-2|.|TRBV27
CASSLGRKGSSVPYGYTF
TGTGCCAGCAGTCTCGGGAGAAAGGGGAGCTCCGTTCCCTATGGCTACACCTTC